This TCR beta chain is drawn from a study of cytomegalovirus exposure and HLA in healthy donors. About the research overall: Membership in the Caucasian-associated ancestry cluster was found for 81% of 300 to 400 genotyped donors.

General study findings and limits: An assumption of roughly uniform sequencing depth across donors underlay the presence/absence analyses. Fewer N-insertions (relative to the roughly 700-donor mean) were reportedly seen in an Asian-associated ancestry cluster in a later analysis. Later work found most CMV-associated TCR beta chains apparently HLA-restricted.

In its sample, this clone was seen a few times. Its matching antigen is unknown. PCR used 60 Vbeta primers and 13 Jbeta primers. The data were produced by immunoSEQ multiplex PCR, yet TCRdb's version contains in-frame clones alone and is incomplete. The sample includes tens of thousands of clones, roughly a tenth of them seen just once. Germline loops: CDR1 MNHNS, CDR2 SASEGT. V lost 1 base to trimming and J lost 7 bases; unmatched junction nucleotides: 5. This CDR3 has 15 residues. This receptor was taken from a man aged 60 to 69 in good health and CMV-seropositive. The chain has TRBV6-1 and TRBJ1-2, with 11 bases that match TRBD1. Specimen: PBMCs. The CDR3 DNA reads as TGTGCCAGCAGTGAAGACGGACAGGGGGCAGGTGGCTACACCTTC. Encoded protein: CASSEDGQGAGGYTF.